Reported below is one TCR beta chain. Its antigen is not known. One end of the junction is discordant with germline, which a read error may explain. The data were obtained in a study of early T cells in non-severe SARS-CoV-2 infection. Across the study: Chains stayed unpaired after sequencing of bulk RNA from unsorted whole blood. Study-level findings and limits: Database matching using VDJdb favored anti-spike CD8 responses, with private and CD4 specificities left missing.

The CDR3 is made up of 16 amino acids. Germline lookup yields CDR1 MDHEN and CDR2 SYDVKM. Attached unique molecular identifiers marked individual cDNA molecules. TCRdb re-called the 5' RACE reads with MiXCR, one entry per CDR3 protein. The table includes 55,000 to 75,000 distinct CDR3 sequences, approximately 5.9% detected once. The specimen comprised whole blood, sampled at baseline. The sequence derives from an adult who was a healthcare worker with PCR-confirmed SARS-CoV-2 infection or an uninfected control (not recorded which). The V and J genes are TRBV28 and TRBJ2-7; tentative D call: TRBD2 (6 bases). This CDR3 is CASSYPGTPSSYEQYF. The CDR3 nucleotides read TGTGCCAGTAGTTACCCCGGGACTCCTAGCTCCTACGAGCAGTACTTC.